These 20 T cell receptor beta chains originate from one sample sequenced in a study of radiotherapy plus CTLA-4 blockade in lung cancer. This table comes from immunoSEQ multiplex PCR, and its TCRdb copy is limited to in-frame clones, with some not included. The sample has approximately 34,000 clones; roughly 70% are singletons. The sequences come from peripheral blood, collected from a patient treated with radiotherapy plus ipilimumab. The receptors stem from a human donor with non-small cell lung cancer who had stable disease on radiotherapy plus ipilimumab.

The J gene is TRBJ2-7, the V gene TRBV18, with 10 bases identical to TRBD2. The CDR3 loop spans 17 amino acids. Looked up from germline, CDR1 is KGHSH and CDR2 is LQKENI. Trimming took 3 bases from V and 5 from J; bases not matched to a gene: 13. The CDR3 sequence: CASSPDTIWTSGHEQYF. CDR3 nucleotide sequence: TGTGCCAGCTCACCCGACACCATATGGACTAGCGGCCACGAGCAGTACTTC.

This clone is medium-sized (0.01 to 0.1%) within its sample. The V call is TRBV27, the J call TRBJ1-1, with 9 bases matching TRBD1. Per germline, CDR1 MNHEY and CDR2 SMNVEV (reference sequence). With V trimmed by 8 bases and J by 5 bases, 9 bases remained unmatched. The CDR3 runs 14 residues. The CDR3 region has the DNA TGTGCCAGCGGACCCGGGACAGGGAGGACTGAAGCTTTCTTT. Protein product: CASGPGTGRTEAFF.

V usage is TRBV21-1 and J usage is TRBJ2-7; the table's TRBD2 call for D was not verified on the DNA. TRBV21-1 is flagged as a pseudogene. This CDR3 is built from 18 residues. The CDR3 region is CASSILTGTSGRVHEQYF. The CDR3 DNA is TGTGCCAGCAGCATTCTTACCGGGACTAGCGGGAGGGTGCACGAGCAGTACTTC.

This clone appeared once. The V call is TRBV7-8, the J call TRBJ2-7, with 13 nucleotides matching TRBD2. The V and J ends lost 0 bases and 5 bases, in that order; junction bases with no gene match: 1. From germline, CDR1 is SGHVS and CDR2 FQNEAQ. This CDR3 is 15 amino acids long. CDR3 sequence (DNA): TGTGCCAGCAGCTTAGCTGGACTAGCGGGAGACGAGCAGTACTTC. Translated, it gives CASSLAGLAGDEQYF.

This chain joins TRBV23-1 and TRBJ2-1; D remains unclear. TRBV23-1 is an ORF, with its function uncertain. Trimming took 0 bases from V and 3 from J, leaving 0 bases between them. This CDR3 contains 12 residues. The CDR3 DNA sequence: TGCGCCAGCAGTCAATCCTACAATGAGCAGTTCTTC. Translation: CASSQSYNEQFF.

The CDR3: CASSDSNSYNEQFF. The CDR3 DNA follows: TGTGCCAGCAGCGACAGTAATTCCTACAATGAGCAGTTCTTC. The V call is TRBV6-5, the J call TRBJ2-1; possible D gene TRBD1, 5 bases. CDR1 is MNHEY, CDR2 SVGAGI, per germline. V was clipped by 6 bases and J by 1 base, with 10 bases between them. CDR3 length: 14 residues.

The V gene is TRBV28, the J gene TRBJ2-3; D is perhaps TRBD2 (6 bases). Germline loops: CDR1 MDHEN, CDR2 SYDVKM. V dropped 6 bases and J dropped 4 bases, with 17 bases sitting between them. The CDR3 runs to 15 residues. The CDR3 DNA reads TGTGCCAGCAGAGACTACGGGAGCGGGCCAGATACGCAGTATTTT. Its protein product is CASRDYGSGPDTQYF.

This clone has only a few counts. Being one base from a much bigger clone, this may be a read error. The V call is TRBV11-3, the J call TRBJ2-7; 7 bases line up with TRBD2. This CDR3 contains 13 residues. The V and J ends lost 6 bases and 1 base, in that order; junction bases with no gene match: 3. The germline CDR1 and CDR2 sequences are SGHNT and YENEEA. CDR3 region: CASRLGGSYEQYF. The CDR3 DNA is TGTGCCAGCAGGTTGGGGGGGTCCTACGAGCAGTACTTC.

The V and J genes are TRBV7-2 and TRBJ2-7, with 9 bases fitting TRBD2. V shed 1 base and J 2 bases; nucleotides not matched to a gene: 6. Germline V gene data show CDR1 as SGHTA and CDR2 as FQGNSA. CDR3 size: 16 residues. The CDR3 sequence is CASSLEGSSGTYEQYF. In DNA form, the CDR3 reads TGTGCCAGCAGCTTAGAAGGTTCTAGCGGGACCTACGAGCAGTACTTC. Drawing the rest from reference TRBV7-2 and TRBJ2-7, the complete variable domain is GAGVSQSPSNKVTEKGKDVELRCDPISGHTALYWYRQSLGQGLEFLIYFQGNSAPDKSGLPSDRFSAERTGGSVSTLTIQRTQQEDSAVYLCASSLEGSSGTYEQYFGPGTRLTVT.

The DNA for the CDR3 is TGTGCCAGTAGCGAAGAGGGGGCGCGGGGTAATGAAAAACTGTTTTTT. Protein product: CASSEEGARGNEKLFF. V and J are TRBV19 and TRBJ1-4, with TRBD1 matching over 7 bases. Looked up from germline, CDR1 is LNHDA and CDR2 is SQIVND (reference sequence). V shed 6 bases and J 4 bases; nucleotides not matched to a gene: 11. The CDR3 covers 16 residues.

V usage is TRBV7-9 and J usage is TRBJ2-2, with 7 bases aligning to TRBD2. Losses at the gene ends were 2 bases for V and 0 bases for J; bases not matched to a gene: 6. The germline V gene encodes CDR1 SEHNR and CDR2 FQNEAQ (reference sequence). The length of the CDR3 is 17 residues. The chain's CDR3 is CASSLWEGLANTGELFF. The CDR3 DNA follows: TGTGCCAGCAGCTTATGGGAGGGGCTAGCGAACACCGGGGAGCTGTTTTTT.

V is TRBV27 and J is TRBJ1-2; the D gene is possibly TRBD1 (6 bases). The CDR3 is made up of 16 amino acids. Trimming removed 8 bases at V and 2 bases at J, with 21 bases between. Germline V gene lookup returns CDR1 MNHEY and CDR2 SMNVEV (reference sequence). CDR3 in DNA: TGTGCCAGCCGCCAGTATACTAACCAGGGGAACTATGGCTACACCTTC. Translated: CASRQYTNQGNYGYTF.

V is TRBV5-5 and J is TRBJ2-5, with 13 bases fitting TRBD2. Trimming removed 3 bases from V and 5 bases from J; junction bases left unmatched: 10. The CDR3 length is 17 residues. The V gene's germline CDR1 is SGHKS and CDR2 YYEKEE (reference sequence). The CDR3 DNA reads as TGTGCCAGCAGCTCCTTGACTAGCGGGAGGACGAGTGAGACCCAGTACTTC. Protein: CASSSLTSGRTSETQYF.

The chain has TRBV5-8 and TRBJ2-7, with 7 bases aligning to TRBD2. The CDR3 runs to 14 residues. V was clipped by 1 base and J by 3 bases; unmatched bases: 4. The germline CDR1 and CDR2 sequences are SGHTS and YDEGEE. CDR3 in DNA: TGTGCCAGCAGCTTGATACTAGCGAGCTACGAGCAGTACTTC. Its translation is CASSLILASYEQYF.

The chain links TRBV27 to TRBJ2-3, with D uncertain. V lost 3 bases, J lost 1 base, and 14 bases lay in between. This CDR3 has 16 residues. The germline gives CDR1 MNHEY, CDR2 SMNVEV (reference sequence). CDR3 loop: CASSFLGSRGTDTQYF. CDR3 sequence (DNA): TGTGCCAGCAGTTTCCTGGGTTCCCGAGGCACAGATACGCAGTATTTT.

The V and J genes are TRBV28 and TRBJ1-2, with D possibly TRBD1 on 6 matching bases. Germline-derived CDR1 and CDR2 are MDHEN and SYDVKM. V was pared by 7 bases and J by 5 bases, with 14 bases between. This CDR3 spans 13 amino acids. The CDR3 DNA sequence: TGTGCCAGCATTCAGACAGGCTCATATGGCTACACCTTC. Translated: CASIQTGSYGYTF.

V and J are TRBV4-1 and TRBJ2-1, with 13 bases that match TRBD2. There are 15 residues in the CDR3. Germline CDR1 reads MGHRA; CDR2 reads YSYEKL. V shed 4 bases and J 8 bases; nucleotides not matched to a gene: 5. The CDR3 sequence: CASSPGLAGDYEQFF. The CDR3 DNA follows: TGCGCCAGCAGCCCCGGACTAGCGGGGGACTATGAGCAGTTCTTC.

The chain employs TRBV9 and TRBJ2-7, with D perhaps assigned TRBD1 or TRBD2 (6 bases each). Germline V gene data show CDR1 as SGDLS and CDR2 as YYNGEE. V shed 3 bases and J shed 0 bases, with 16 bases lying between them. The CDR3 runs to 16 residues. The CDR3 DNA reads as TGTGCCAGCAGCGACTCCCCGGGGGCAAGCTCCTACGAGCAGTACTTC. Translated: CASSDSPGASSYEQYF.

The V call is TRBV4-3, the J call TRBJ2-7; D is possibly TRBD2 (6 bases). V was shortened by 0 bases and J by 3 bases, with 12 bases between the two germline ends. Looked up from germline, CDR1 is LGHNA and CDR2 is YSLEER. The CDR3 length is 15 residues. The CDR3 DNA reads as TGCGCCAGCAGCCAAGATGGGACTGGAGACTACGAGCAGTACTTC. Translated: CASSQDGTGDYEQYF.

V and J are TRBV5-1 and TRBJ2-1; D possibly corresponds to TRBD1 (6 bases). Trimming cost V 4 bases and J 5 bases, with 16 bases left between them. The CDR3 extends over 15 amino acids. Germline V CDR1 and CDR2: SGHRS, YFSETQ. The CDR3 region has the DNA TGCGCCAGCAGCGTCGGGACATTGGCGGACAATGAGCAGTTCTTC. It specifies CASSVGTLADNEQFF.